This TCR beta chain was recovered during a study of T cells in Graves' hyperthyroidism and ophthalmopathy. Study as a whole: Blood from the periphery was taken at initial diagnosis, before any treatment.

TCR beta CDR3 regions were amplified from RNA. In the first-round RT-PCR of the TCR CDR3, the HTBI primer set was used. A single record per CDR3 protein comes from TCRdb applying MiXCR to the multiplex PCR reads. The profile shows 340,000 or so distinct CDR3 sequences, about 20% of them singletons. Per the germline V gene, CDR1 is SGHRS and CDR2 is YFSETQ. V lost 0 bases and J lost 6, with 11 bases in between. The CDR3 consists of 14 residues. Hyperthyroidism of Graves' type that showed no ophthalmopathy progression within 18 months was stable. Points from the study as a whole: Using 13 V-J features, a model discriminated ophthalmopathy from stable hyperthyroidism. Peripheral blood also featured most of the thyroid clonotypes expanded above 0.001.

There are many counts of this clonotype. What it binds is not known. The sequence was collected from a woman in her fifties or sixties with Graves' hyperthyroidism. V is TRBV5-1 and J is TRBJ2-3; D unresolved. The sequencing sample was made of blood. CDR3 region: CASSLGVETDTQYF. The CDR3 DNA sequence: TGCGCCAGCAGCTTGGGCGTCGAGACCGATACGCAGTATTTT.